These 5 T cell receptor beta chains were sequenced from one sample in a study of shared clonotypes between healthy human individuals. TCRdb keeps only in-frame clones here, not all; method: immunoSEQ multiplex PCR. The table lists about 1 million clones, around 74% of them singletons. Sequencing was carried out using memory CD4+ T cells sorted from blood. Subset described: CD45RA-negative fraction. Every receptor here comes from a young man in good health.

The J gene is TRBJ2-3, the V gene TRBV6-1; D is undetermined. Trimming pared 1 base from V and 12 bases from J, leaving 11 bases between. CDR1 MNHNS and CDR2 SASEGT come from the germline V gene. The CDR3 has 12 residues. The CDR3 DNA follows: TGTGCCAGCAGTGAAGTAAGGGCTGCACAGTATTTT. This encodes CASSEVRAAQYF.

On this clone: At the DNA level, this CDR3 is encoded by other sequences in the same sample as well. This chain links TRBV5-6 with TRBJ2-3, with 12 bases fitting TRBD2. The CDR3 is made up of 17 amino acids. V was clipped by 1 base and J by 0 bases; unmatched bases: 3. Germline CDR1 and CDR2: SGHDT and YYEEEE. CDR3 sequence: CASSLRTSGTSTDTQYF. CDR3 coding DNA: TGTGCCAGCAGCTTGAGGACTAGCGGGACTAGCACAGATACGCAGTATTTT. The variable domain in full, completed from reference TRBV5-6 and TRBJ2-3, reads DAGVTQSPTHLIKTRGQQVTLRCSPKSGHDTVSWYQQALGQGPQFIFQYYEEEERQRGNFPDRFSGHQFPNYSSELNVNALLLGDSALYLCASSLRTSGTSTDTQYFGPGTRLTVL.

The CDR3 is CASSGGVSSYNEQFF. The CDR3 DNA reads as TGTGCCAGCAGTGGAGGGGTTAGCTCCTACAATGAGCAGTTCTTC. This sequence joins TRBV2 and TRBJ2-1; D could derive from TRBD1 or TRBD2 (5 bases each). V was cut by 4 bases and J by 0 bases, with 10 bases left in between. Per the germline V gene, CDR1 is SNHLY and CDR2 is FYNNEI. This CDR3 contains 15 residues.

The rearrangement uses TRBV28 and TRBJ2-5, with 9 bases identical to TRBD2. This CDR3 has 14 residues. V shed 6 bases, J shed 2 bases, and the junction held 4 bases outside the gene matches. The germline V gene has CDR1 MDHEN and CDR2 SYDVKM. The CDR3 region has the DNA TGTGCCAGCAGAATTAGCGGGGGACAAGAGACCCAGTACTTC. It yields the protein CASRISGGQETQYF.

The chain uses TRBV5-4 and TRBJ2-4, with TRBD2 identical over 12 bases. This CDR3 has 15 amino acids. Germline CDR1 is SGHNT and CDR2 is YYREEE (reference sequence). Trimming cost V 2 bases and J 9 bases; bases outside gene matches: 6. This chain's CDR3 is CASSFRTSGEGIQYF. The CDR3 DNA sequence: TGTGCCAGCAGCTTCCGGACTAGCGGGGAGGGCATTCAGTACTTC. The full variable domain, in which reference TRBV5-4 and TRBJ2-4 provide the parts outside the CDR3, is ETGVTQSPTHLIKTRGQQVTLRCSSQSGHNTVSWYQQALGQGPQFIFQYYREEENGRGNFPPRFSGLQFPNYSSELNVNALELDDSALYLCASSFRTSGEGIQYFGAGTRLSVL.